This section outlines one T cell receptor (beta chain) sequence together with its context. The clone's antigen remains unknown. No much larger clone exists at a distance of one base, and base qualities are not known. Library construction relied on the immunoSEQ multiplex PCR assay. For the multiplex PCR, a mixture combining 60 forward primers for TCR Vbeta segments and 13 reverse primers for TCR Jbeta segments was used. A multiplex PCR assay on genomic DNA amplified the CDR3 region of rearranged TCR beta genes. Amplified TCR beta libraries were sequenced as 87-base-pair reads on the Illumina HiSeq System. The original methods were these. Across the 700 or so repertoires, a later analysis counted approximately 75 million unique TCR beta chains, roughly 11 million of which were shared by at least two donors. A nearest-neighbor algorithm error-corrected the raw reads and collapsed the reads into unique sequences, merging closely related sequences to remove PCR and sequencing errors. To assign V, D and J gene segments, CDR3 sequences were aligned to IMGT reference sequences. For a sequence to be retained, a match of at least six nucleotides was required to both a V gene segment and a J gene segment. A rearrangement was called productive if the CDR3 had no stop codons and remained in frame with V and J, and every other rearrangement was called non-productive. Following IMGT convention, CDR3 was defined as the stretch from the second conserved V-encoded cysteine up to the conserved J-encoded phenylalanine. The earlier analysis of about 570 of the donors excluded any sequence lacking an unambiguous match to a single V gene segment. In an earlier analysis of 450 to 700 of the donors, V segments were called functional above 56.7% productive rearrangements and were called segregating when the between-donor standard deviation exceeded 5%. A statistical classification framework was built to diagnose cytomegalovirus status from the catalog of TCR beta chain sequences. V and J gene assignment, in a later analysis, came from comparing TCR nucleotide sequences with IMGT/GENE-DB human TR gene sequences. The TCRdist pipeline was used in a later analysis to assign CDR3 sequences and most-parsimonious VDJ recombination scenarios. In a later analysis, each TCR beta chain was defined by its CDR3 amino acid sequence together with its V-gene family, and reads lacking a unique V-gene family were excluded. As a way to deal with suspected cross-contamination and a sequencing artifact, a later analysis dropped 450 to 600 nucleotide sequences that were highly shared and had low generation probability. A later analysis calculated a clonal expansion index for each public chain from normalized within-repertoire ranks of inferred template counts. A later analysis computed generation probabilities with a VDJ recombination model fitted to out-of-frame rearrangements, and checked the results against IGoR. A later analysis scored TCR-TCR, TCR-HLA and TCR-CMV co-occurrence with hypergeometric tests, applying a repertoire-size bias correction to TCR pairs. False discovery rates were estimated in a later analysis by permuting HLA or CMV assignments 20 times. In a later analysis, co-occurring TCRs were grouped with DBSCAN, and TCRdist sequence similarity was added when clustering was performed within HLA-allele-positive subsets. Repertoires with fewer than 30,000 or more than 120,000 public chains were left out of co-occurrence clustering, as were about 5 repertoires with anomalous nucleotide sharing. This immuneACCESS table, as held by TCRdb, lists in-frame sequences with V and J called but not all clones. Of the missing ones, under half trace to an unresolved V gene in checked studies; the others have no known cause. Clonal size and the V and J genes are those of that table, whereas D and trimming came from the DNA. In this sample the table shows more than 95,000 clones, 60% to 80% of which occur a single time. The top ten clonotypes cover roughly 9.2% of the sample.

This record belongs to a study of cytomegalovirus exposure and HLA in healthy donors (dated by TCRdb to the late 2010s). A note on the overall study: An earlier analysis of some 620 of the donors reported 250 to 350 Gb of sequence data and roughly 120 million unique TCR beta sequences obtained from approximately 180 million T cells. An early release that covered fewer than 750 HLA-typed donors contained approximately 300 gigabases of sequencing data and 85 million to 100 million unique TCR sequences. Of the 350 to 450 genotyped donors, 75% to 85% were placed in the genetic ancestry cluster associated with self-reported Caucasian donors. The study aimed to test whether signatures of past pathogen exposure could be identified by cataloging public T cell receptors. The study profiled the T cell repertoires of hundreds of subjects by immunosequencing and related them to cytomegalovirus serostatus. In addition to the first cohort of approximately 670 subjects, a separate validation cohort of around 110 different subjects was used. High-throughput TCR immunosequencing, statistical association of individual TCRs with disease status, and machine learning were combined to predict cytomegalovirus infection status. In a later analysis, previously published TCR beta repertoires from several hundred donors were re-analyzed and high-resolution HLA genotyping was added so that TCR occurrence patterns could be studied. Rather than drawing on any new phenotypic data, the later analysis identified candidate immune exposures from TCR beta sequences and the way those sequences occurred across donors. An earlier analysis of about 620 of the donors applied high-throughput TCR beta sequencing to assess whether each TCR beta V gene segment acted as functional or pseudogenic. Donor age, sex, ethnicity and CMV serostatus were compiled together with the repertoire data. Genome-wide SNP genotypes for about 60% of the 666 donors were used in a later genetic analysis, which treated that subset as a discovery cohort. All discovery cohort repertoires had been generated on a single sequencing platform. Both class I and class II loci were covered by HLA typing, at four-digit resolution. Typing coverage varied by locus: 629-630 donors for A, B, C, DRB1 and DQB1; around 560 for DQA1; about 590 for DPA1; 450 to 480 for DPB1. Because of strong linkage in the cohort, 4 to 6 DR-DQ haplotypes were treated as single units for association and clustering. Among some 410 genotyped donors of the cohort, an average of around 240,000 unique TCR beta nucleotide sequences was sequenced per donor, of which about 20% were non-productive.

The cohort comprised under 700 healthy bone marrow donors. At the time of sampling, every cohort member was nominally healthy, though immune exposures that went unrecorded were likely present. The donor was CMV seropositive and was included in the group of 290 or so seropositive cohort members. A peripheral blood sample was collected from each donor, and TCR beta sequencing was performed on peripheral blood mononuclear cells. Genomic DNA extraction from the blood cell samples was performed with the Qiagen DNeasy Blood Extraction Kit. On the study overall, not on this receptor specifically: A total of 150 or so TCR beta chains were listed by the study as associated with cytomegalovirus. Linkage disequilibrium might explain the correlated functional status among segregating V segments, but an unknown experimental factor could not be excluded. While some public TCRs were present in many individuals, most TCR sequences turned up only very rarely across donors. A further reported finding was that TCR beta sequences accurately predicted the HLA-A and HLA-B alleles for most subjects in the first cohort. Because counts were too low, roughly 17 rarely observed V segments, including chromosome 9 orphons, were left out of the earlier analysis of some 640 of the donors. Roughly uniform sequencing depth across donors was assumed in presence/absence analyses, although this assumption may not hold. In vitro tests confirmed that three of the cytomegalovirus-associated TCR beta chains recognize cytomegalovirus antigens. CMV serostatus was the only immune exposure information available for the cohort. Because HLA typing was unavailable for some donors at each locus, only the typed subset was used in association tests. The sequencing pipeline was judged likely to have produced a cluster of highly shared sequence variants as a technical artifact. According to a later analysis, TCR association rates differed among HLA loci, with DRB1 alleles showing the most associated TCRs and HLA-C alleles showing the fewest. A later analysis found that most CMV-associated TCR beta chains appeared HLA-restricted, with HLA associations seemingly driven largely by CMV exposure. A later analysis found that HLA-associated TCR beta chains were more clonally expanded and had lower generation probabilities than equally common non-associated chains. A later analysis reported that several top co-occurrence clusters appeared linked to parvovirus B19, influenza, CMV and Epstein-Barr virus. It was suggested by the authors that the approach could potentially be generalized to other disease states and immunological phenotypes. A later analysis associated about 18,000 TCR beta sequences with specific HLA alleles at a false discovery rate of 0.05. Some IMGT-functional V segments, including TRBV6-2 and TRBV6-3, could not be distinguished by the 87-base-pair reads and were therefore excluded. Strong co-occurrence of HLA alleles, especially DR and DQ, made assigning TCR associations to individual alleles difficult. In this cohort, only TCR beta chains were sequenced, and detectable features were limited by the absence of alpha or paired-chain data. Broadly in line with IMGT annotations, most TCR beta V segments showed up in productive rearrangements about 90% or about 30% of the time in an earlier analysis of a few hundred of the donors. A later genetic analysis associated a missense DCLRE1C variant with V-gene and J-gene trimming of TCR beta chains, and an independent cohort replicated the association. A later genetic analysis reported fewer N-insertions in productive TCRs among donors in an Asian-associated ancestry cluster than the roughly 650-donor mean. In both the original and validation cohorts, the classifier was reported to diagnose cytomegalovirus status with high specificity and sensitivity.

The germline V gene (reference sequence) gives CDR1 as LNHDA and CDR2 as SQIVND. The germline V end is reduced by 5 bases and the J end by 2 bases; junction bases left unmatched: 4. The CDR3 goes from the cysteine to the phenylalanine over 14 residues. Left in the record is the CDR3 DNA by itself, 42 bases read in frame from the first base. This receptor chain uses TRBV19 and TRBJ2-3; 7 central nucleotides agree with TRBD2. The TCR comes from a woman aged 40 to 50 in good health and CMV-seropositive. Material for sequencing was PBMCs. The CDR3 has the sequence CASSWAGVTDTQYF. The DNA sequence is TGTGCCAGTAGTTGGGCGGGAGTCACAGATACGCAGTATTTT.